This T cell receptor beta chain came from a study of graft-versus-host responses after intestinal transplantation. Study-level information: Transplant recipients had multivisceral, liver-intestinal, or isolated intestinal grafts. Anti-thymocyte globulin induction preceded about 3 years of tacrolimus and steroid maintenance in all recipients. Overall study results and limits: Present in recipient marrow, GvH clones included some that appeared first in ileum or blood.

V was cut by 2 bases and J by 7 bases, with 6 bases left in between. Germline lookup yields CDR1 MGHRA and CDR2 YSYEKL. The length of the CDR3 is 12 residues. Profiled with immunoSEQ multiplex PCR; TCRdb holds only in-frame clones, not every one. The sample has 90,000 to 95,000 clones; 90% to 95% are singletons. In this sample, this clone turned up once. Its antigen is still unknown. Sequencing used unstimulated CD8+ T cells sorted from spleen or lymph node cells, obtained before intestinal transplant. This TCR derives from a human donor who received an intestinal transplant. The J gene is TRBJ2-1, the V gene TRBV4-1; D is unresolved. The CDR3 reads CASSQTLNEQFF. The CDR3 DNA is TGCGCCAGCAGCCAAACTCTAAATGAGCAGTTCTTC.